This entry is about one T cell receptor (beta chain). The antigen remains unidentified. The data derive from a study of graft-versus-host responses after intestinal transplantation. About the study: Transplant recipients had multivisceral, liver-intestinal, or isolated intestinal grafts.

Germline CDR1 SGHRS, CDR2 YFSETQ. V was shortened by 1 base and J by 4 bases, with 17 bases between the two germline ends. This CDR3 contains 16 residues. Generated by immunoSEQ multiplex PCR, the TCRdb table keeps only in-frame clones and is missing some. The sample has approximately 9,600 clones, around 79% seen once. Processing of graft tissue released intraepithelial and lamina propria lymphocytes. Regarding the study as a whole: Peak circulating GvH clone levels tracked with early post-transplant HvG declines.

This sequence originates from a human patient who received an intestinal transplant, so some T cells may come from the graft donor. Material: ileum tissue, obtained around 440 days after intestinal transplantation. This chain joins TRBV5-1 and TRBJ1-1; D unclear. DNA of the CDR3: TGCGCCAGCAGCTTGTTGTCGTTCGGGGTAAGCACTGAAGCTTTCTTT. This gives the protein CASSLLSFGVSTEAFF.